These T cell receptor beta chains were read from a single sample in a study of OX40 agonist ivuxolimab in advanced cancers. Clones were read by immunoSEQ multiplex PCR, and TCRdb kept only the in-frame ones, dropping some. The sample comprises 55,000 to 90,000 clones, about four fifths of which are singletons, and 1.1% rests with the top ten. Here the sequenced sample was CD4+ or CD8+ T cells sorted from blood, taken in a trial of the OX40 agonist ivuxolimab. These receptors all stem from an adult with an advanced solid tumor such as melanoma, head and neck, liver or kidney cancer. Both conserved end residues are part of each CDR3. The D gene is left open where the match is weak. Rows give clone size only sometimes, using once, few, many, or a class for an expanded clone.

v_call: TRBV28; d_call: TRBD1; clone_size: -; j_call: TRBJ1-1; cdr3_nt: TGTGCCAGCCCCCCAGGGGGGGCCGGCATGAACACTGAAGCTTTCTTT; cdr3_aa: CASPPGGAGMNTEAFF
v_call: TRBV27; d_call: TRBD1; clone_size: -; j_call: TRBJ1-5; cdr3_nt: TGTGCCAGCAGACGAGGGGGCCAGCCCCAGCATTTT; cdr3_aa: CASRRGGQPQHF
v_call: TRBV11-2; d_call: -; clone_size: -; j_call: TRBJ2-7; cdr3_nt: TGTGCCAGCAGCTTAAGTTACAGGGACGAGCAGTACTTC; cdr3_aa: CASSLSYRDEQYF
v_call: TRBV16; d_call: -; clone_size: -; j_call: TRBJ2-1; cdr3_nt: TGTGCCAGCAGCCAAATGTCCCCGAGCCAATTCTTC; cdr3_aa: CASSQMSPSQFF
v_call: TRBV5-4; d_call: TRBD1; clone_size: -; j_call: TRBJ1-6; cdr3_nt: TGTGCCAGCAGAACTACGACAGGGGTAAATTCACCCCTCCACTTT; cdr3_aa: CASRTTTGVNSPLHF
v_call: TRBV18; d_call: -; clone_size: many; j_call: TRBJ2-7; cdr3_nt: TGTGCCAGCTCACCCGGAGCCGCCACCTACGAGCAGTACTTC; cdr3_aa: CASSPGAATYEQYF
v_call: TRBV6-1; d_call: -; clone_size: -; j_call: TRBJ1-4; cdr3_nt: TGTGCCAGCAGTGAAAGGTGGGGCGGCGATAATGAAAAACTGTTTTTT; cdr3_aa: CASSERWGGDNEKLFF
v_call: TRBV11-2; d_call: -; clone_size: few; j_call: TRBJ2-6; cdr3_nt: TGTGCCAGCAGCCCTTATGGGGCCAACGTCCTGACTTTC; cdr3_aa: CASSPYGANVLTF
v_call: TRBV27; d_call: -; clone_size: -; j_call: TRBJ2-1; cdr3_nt: TGTGCCAGCAGTTTCCGGGGCCCCAATGAGCAGTTCTTC; cdr3_aa: CASSFRGPNEQFF
v_call: TRBV5-5; d_call: -; clone_size: few; j_call: TRBJ2-7; cdr3_nt: TGTGCCAGCAGCTTGGTTTTGGACCAATCCTACGAGCAGTACTTC; cdr3_aa: CASSLVLDQSYEQYF
v_call: TRBV5-6; d_call: TRBD1; clone_size: -; j_call: TRBJ2-7; cdr3_nt: TGTGCCAGCAGCTTGGCGAGTAGGGGGCCTCGGACCTACGAGCAGTACTTC; cdr3_aa: CASSLASRGPRTYEQYF
v_call: TRBV18; d_call: -; clone_size: -; j_call: TRBJ2-1; cdr3_nt: TGTGCCAGCTCACCAACGGTAGATGAGCAGTTCTTC; cdr3_aa: CASSPTVDEQFF
v_call: TRBV6-5; d_call: TRBD1; clone_size: -; j_call: TRBJ2-3; cdr3_nt: TGTGCCAGCAGTGGGACAGTCACAGATACGCAGTATTTT; cdr3_aa: CASSGTVTDTQYF
v_call: TRBV7-7; d_call: -; clone_size: -; j_call: TRBJ2-7; cdr3_nt: TGTGCCAGCAGCGCAGGGAACCCTCCCTACGAGCAGTACTTC; cdr3_aa: CASSAGNPPYEQYF
v_call: TRBV6-5; d_call: TRBD1; clone_size: -; j_call: TRBJ2-7; cdr3_nt: TGTGCCAGCACGGACAGGGCCTCCTACGAGCAGTACTTC; cdr3_aa: CASTDRASYEQYF
v_call: TRBV6-1; d_call: -; clone_size: -; j_call: TRBJ2-1; cdr3_nt: TGTGCCAGCAGTGTAGCGTTCGGGGCAGGGACCCTCAATGAGCAGTTCTTC; cdr3_aa: CASSVAFGAGTLNEQFF
v_call: TRBV10-3; d_call: -; clone_size: -; j_call: TRBJ1-4; cdr3_nt: TGTGCCATCAGAGAAGGAAACCCTGCCGGAAAACTGTTTTTT; cdr3_aa: CAIREGNPAGKLFF
v_call: TRBV19; d_call: -; clone_size: -; j_call: TRBJ1-4; cdr3_nt: TGTGCCAGTAGTATTGGCAGGGGATTGGGTGAAAAACTGTTTTTT; cdr3_aa: CASSIGRGLGEKLFF
v_call: TRBV27; d_call: -; clone_size: -; j_call: TRBJ1-1; cdr3_nt: TGTGCCAGCAGTTTATTTTTGAACACTGAAGCTTTCTTT; cdr3_aa: CASSLFLNTEAFF
v_call: TRBV19; d_call: TRBD2; clone_size: once; j_call: TRBJ2-3; cdr3_nt: TGTGCCAGTAGTATAGTCGGACTAGCGGGGGGGCGTGATACGCAGTATTTT; cdr3_aa: CASSIVGLAGGRDTQYF
v_call: TRBV21-1; d_call: -; clone_size: -; j_call: TRBJ1-4; cdr3_nt: TGTGCCAGCAGCGCCCTGACAGGGACTAATGAAAAACTGTTTTTT; cdr3_aa: CASSALTGTNEKLFF
v_call: TRBV6-8; d_call: -; clone_size: -; j_call: TRBJ1-3; cdr3_nt: TGTGCCAGCAGTTACCATTGGACACCTGGAAACACCATATATTTT; cdr3_aa: CASSYHWTPGNTIYF
v_call: TRBV5-6; d_call: TRBD1; clone_size: few; j_call: TRBJ1-1; cdr3_nt: TGTGCCAGTCAAAATCCGGGACAGCTGAACACTGAAGCTTTCTTT; cdr3_aa: CASQNPGQLNTEAFF